Below, 30 T cell receptor beta chains from the same sample are listed, as sequenced in a study of chemoradiotherapy in HPV16-positive cancers. The protocol was immunoSEQ multiplex PCR, while the TCRdb copy is restricted to in-frame clones and leaves out a portion. The sample comprises under 15,000 clones, about three quarters of which are singletons, and under 2.5% rests with the top ten. Collection of the sample occurred from a patient who underwent chemoradiotherapy. Receptor source: a human donor with HPV-associated anogenital cancer.

This sequence joins TRBV19 and TRBJ1-5; possible D gene TRBD1, 6 bases. V dropped 2 bases and J dropped 6 bases, with 8 bases sitting between them. The germline V gene has CDR1 LNHDA and CDR2 SQIVND (reference sequence). The CDR3 is 13 amino acids. This CDR3 reads CASSISGVQPQHF. The CDR3, as DNA: TGTGCCAGTAGTATATCAGGGGTTCAGCCCCAGCATTTT.

V and J are TRBV20-1 and TRBJ1-2, with D tentatively TRBD1 (5 bases). The V gene lost 1 base and the J gene lost 8 bases, with 8 bases spanning the gap. The CDR3 is 11 amino acids. CDR1 and CDR2 (germline): DFQATT, SNEGSKA (reference sequence). DNA for the CDR3: TGCAGTGCTAGAGCAGGGAACGGCTACACCTTC. This gives the protein CSARAGNGYTF.

The chain links TRBV2 to TRBJ2-4, with D hard to call. V was pared by 6 bases and J by 1 base, with 7 bases between. CDR3 length equals 13 residues. Per germline, CDR1 SNHLY and CDR2 FYNNEI. CDR3 DNA: TGTGCCAGCAGAGTACACGCCAAAAACATTCAGTACTTC. Protein product: CASRVHAKNIQYF.

This clone occurred a few times. The chain employs TRBV9 and TRBJ1-6, with D unresolved. V shed 1 base and J shed 6 bases, with 11 bases lying between them. Germline CDR1 is SGDLS and CDR2 is YYNGEE. The length of the CDR3 is 15 residues. CDR3 loop: CASSVSISPNSPLHF. The CDR3 DNA sequence: TGTGCCAGCAGCGTATCCATCAGCCCTAATTCACCCCTCCACTTT.

The chain uses TRBV4-2 and TRBJ2-3; TRBD2 matches at 11 bases. Germline CDR1 reads LGHNA; CDR2 reads YNFKEQ. The CDR3 has 18 residues. V lost 2 bases to trimming and J lost 0 bases; unmatched junction nucleotides: 7. The CDR3 sequence is CASSQPSSGGTSTDTQYF. Here the CDR3 DNA reads TGTGCCAGCAGCCAACCTTCTAGCGGGGGGACTAGCACAGATACGCAGTATTTT.

This clone was counted between two and nine times. The CDR3 nucleotides read TGCGCCAGCAGCCTAACTAGCGGGGAAGAGACCCAGTACTTC. Protein: CASSLTSGEETQYF. The chain is built from TRBV4-1 and TRBJ2-5, with 10 bases identical to TRBD2. The V and J ends lost 4 bases and 3 bases, in that order; junction bases with no gene match: 2. The CDR3 length is 14 residues. The V gene's germline CDR1 is MGHRA and CDR2 YSYEKL.

V usage is TRBV2 and J usage is TRBJ1-2; D ambiguous. Germline V gives CDR1 SNHLY, CDR2 FYNNEI. This CDR3 is 11 amino acids long. Trimming removed 2 bases from V and 7 bases from J, with 5 bases in between. The CDR3 loop is CASSEYGGYTF. The CDR3 region has the DNA TGTGCCAGCAGTGAATACGGTGGCTACACCTTC. The variable domain in full, with the rest retrieved from reference TRBV2 and TRBJ1-2, is EPEVTQTPSHQVTQMGQEVILRCVPISNHLYFYWYRQILGQKVEFLVSFYNNEISEKSEIFDDQFSVERPDGSNFTLKIRSTKLEDSAMYFCASSEYGGYTFGSGTRLTVV.

This chain uses TRBV5-8 with TRBJ1-1, with D perhaps TRBD1 (6 bases). Trimming took 1 base from V and 1 from J, leaving 8 bases between them. This CDR3 has 14 residues. CDR1 and CDR2 from the germline V gene are SGHTS and YDEGEE. CDR3: CASSLQGRNTEAFF. The CDR3 DNA sequence: TGTGCCAGCAGCTTGCAGGGGCGGAACACTGAAGCTTTCTTT.

This clone has just a few counts. The chain couples TRBV5-4 to TRBJ1-4; unclear D gene. CDR1 is SGHNT, CDR2 YYREEE, per germline (reference sequence). CDR3 size: 15 residues. V shed 1 base and J shed 7 bases, with 14 bases lying between them. The CDR3 sequence is CASSLNQASGEKLFF. The CDR3 coding sequence is TGTGCCAGCAGCTTGAACCAGGCGAGTGGTGAAAAACTGTTTTTT.

This chain joins TRBV5-5 and TRBJ2-1, with TRBD2 matching over 8 bases. Per germline, CDR1 SGHKS and CDR2 YYEKEE (reference sequence). Trimming at V came to 6 bases and at J to 9 bases, leaving 2 bases not matched to a gene. This CDR3 comprises 11 residues. The CDR3: CASTGGLEQFF. The DNA for the CDR3 is TGTGCCAGCACGGGAGGGCTTGAGCAGTTCTTC.

This clone is a singleton in its sample. This rearrangement joins TRBV6-6 to TRBJ1-2, with 9 bases matching TRBD1. There are 14 residues in the CDR3. The J segment lost 7 bases and the V segment lost 5 bases, leaving 8 bases of the junction unmatched. CDR1 is MNHNY and CDR2 is SVGAGI in the germline V gene (reference sequence). CDR3 amino acids: CASSPPGTGIGYTF. The DNA of the CDR3 is TGTGCCAGCAGTCCTCCCGGGACAGGGATTGGCTACACCTTC.

The CDR3 loop reads CASSSLTSGGANEQFF. CDR3 nucleotide sequence: TGTGCCAGCAGCTCCTTGACTAGCGGGGGGGCAAATGAGCAGTTCTTC. The chain carries TRBV9 and TRBJ2-1, with 14 bases aligning to TRBD2. V trimming: 4 bases; J trimming: 7 bases; junction bases outside the gene matches: 7. The germline V gene has CDR1 SGDLS and CDR2 YYNGEE. The CDR3 has 16 amino acids.

This clone appeared once. This chain joins TRBV5-5 and TRBJ1-1; D ambiguous. Trimming shortened V by 0 bases and J by 6 bases, and 18 bases separated the two germline ends. Germline CDR1 reads SGHKS; CDR2 reads YYEKEE (reference sequence). This CDR3 contains 16 residues. The CDR3 nucleotides are TGTGCCAGCAGCTTGGCCTCGGCACGAGGGTGGGCTGAAGCTTTCTTT. Translated, it gives CASSLASARGWAEAFF. Full variable domain (rest looked up from reference TRBV5-5 and TRBJ1-1): DAGVTQSPTHLIKTRGQQVTLRCSPISGHKSVSWYQQVLGQGPQFIFQYYEKEERGRGNFPDRFSARQFPNYSSELNVNALLLGDSALYLCASSLASARGWAEAFFGQGTRLTVV.

The chain employs TRBV5-1 and TRBJ1-5, with D maybe TRBD1 (5 bases). V lost 4 bases and J 7 bases, leaving 15 bases between the germline ends. Germline V lookup: CDR1 SGHRS, CDR2 YFSETQ. The CDR3 consists of 14 residues. The CDR3 nucleotides are TGCGCCAGCAGCGTGGGGGGACCTAACCAGCCCCAGCATTTT. Translated, it gives CASSVGGPNQPQHF.

On this clone: In the same sample, other DNA sequences code for this CDR3. This rearrangement joins TRBV5-4 to TRBJ2-3; D tentatively fits TRBD1 or TRBD2 (5 bases each). Trimming removed 4 bases at V and 6 bases at J, with 12 bases between. The length of the CDR3 is 13 residues. Germline values: CDR1 SGHNT, CDR2 YYREEE (reference sequence). For the CDR3, the DNA is TGTGCCAGCAGCCAAGACTGGGGGGATACGCAGTATTTT. Residues: CASSQDWGDTQYF.

V and J are TRBV4-3 and TRBJ2-1; a possible D gene is TRBD1 (5 bases). This CDR3 region has 14 residues. The ends were cut back, 2 bases at V and 2 bases at J, with 7 bases in the middle. The germline gives CDR1 LGHNA, CDR2 YSLEER. The CDR3, as DNA: TGCGCCAGCAGCCAAAGACAGCCCTACAATGAGCAGTTCTTC. Translated, it gives CASSQRQPYNEQFF.

The chain uses TRBV5-1 and TRBJ2-7; 8 bases line up with TRBD1. CDR1 is SGHRS and CDR2 is YFSETQ in the germline V gene. With 1 base clipped from V and 7 bases from J, the junction kept 10 bases outside the gene matches. This CDR3 region has 15 residues. CDR3 residues: CASSLNQGAIGEQYF. The CDR3 region has the DNA TGCGCCAGCAGCTTGAATCAGGGGGCTATAGGGGAGCAGTACTTC.

This chain links TRBV9 with TRBJ2-5, with TRBD2 matching over 9 bases. The ends lost 0 bases at V and 3 bases at J; junction bases unmatched: 6. The CDR3 has 16 residues. Germline V gene lookup returns CDR1 SGDLS and CDR2 YYNGEE. The DNA of the CDR3 is TGTGCCAGCAGCGTAGCGGGAGCGGGGGGAAAAGAGACCCAGTACTTC. As protein: CASSVAGAGGKETQYF.

The chain has TRBV4-2 and TRBJ2-1; TRBD2 matches 8 bases. Germline lookup yields CDR1 LGHNA and CDR2 YNFKEQ. The CDR3 is 18 amino acids. With 0 bases clipped from V and 4 bases from J, the junction kept 11 bases outside the gene matches. For the CDR3, the DNA is TGTGCCAGCAGCCAAGATTTAAGTACGGGACTAGGGTACAATGAGCAGTTCTTC. Translation: CASSQDLSTGLGYNEQFF.

The chain employs TRBV5-6 and TRBJ2-1; D gene uncertain. Per the germline V gene, CDR1 is SGHDT and CDR2 is YYEEEE. This CDR3 contains 14 residues. V lost 2 bases to trimming and J lost 4 bases, with 10 bases between them. CDR3 in amino acids: CASSFGLGYNEQFF. The DNA of the CDR3 is TGTGCCAGCAGCTTTGGATTAGGGTACAATGAGCAGTTCTTC.

This rearrangement joins TRBV30 to TRBJ2-6; TRBD1 aligns across 8 bases. This CDR3 is 18 amino acids long. In germline, CDR1 is GTSNPN, CDR2 SVGIG (reference sequence). V was pared by 0 bases and J by 1 base, with 8 bases of the junction left unmatched. The CDR3 here is CAWSVRQGSRSGANVLTF. CDR3 bases: TGTGCCTGGAGTGTCCGACAGGGGAGTCGGTCTGGGGCCAACGTCCTGACTTTC.

The CDR3 nucleotides read TGTGCCAGCAGCTTCGGACAGTACCCTCAAGCTTTCTTT. It is translated as CASSFGQYPQAFF. The chain recombines TRBV11-2 with TRBJ1-1; a possible D gene is TRBD1 (6 bases). This CDR3 comprises 13 residues. V lost 3 bases to trimming and J lost 9 bases, with 14 bases between them. Looked up from germline, CDR1 is SGHAT and CDR2 is FQNNGV.

The CDR3 nucleotides read TGTGCCAGCAGCTTAACCGCAACACCGGGACGGAGTGAAGCTTTCTTT. It yields the protein CASSLTATPGRSEAFF. This chain joins TRBV7-3 and TRBJ1-1, with D possibly matching TRBD1 (5 bases). Germline-derived CDR1 and CDR2 are SGHTA and FQGTGA. The germline V and J ends were trimmed by 0 bases and 7 bases, with 18 bases remaining between them. This CDR3 has 16 residues.

The genes are TRBV29-1 and TRBJ2-5; D may be TRBD1 (5 bases). Trimming took 4 bases from V and 2 from J, leaving 14 bases between them. CDR1 and CDR2 (germline): SQVTM, ANQGSEA. The CDR3 runs to 14 residues. The CDR3 sequence is CSVVGWGLQETQYF. CDR3 DNA sequence: TGCAGCGTTGTTGGGTGGGGCCTACAAGAGACCCAGTACTTC.

The chain uses TRBV6-6 and TRBJ1-3; unclear D gene. CDR3 length: 13 residues. V shed 0 bases and J shed 1 base, with 1 base lying between them. The germline CDR1 and CDR2 sequences are MNHNY and SVGAGI (reference sequence). This CDR3 is CASSYSSGNTIYF. Here the CDR3 DNA reads TGTGCCAGCAGTTACTCGTCTGGAAACACCATATATTTT.

The chain has TRBV5-4 and TRBJ2-1, with TRBD2 matching 8 bases. The V gene's germline CDR1 is SGHNT and CDR2 YYREEE (reference sequence). With V trimmed by 3 bases and J by 6 bases, 2 bases remained unmatched. The CDR3 is 13 amino acids. CDR3 DNA sequence: TGTGCCAGCAGCTGGGGACTAGTCAATGAGCAGTTCTTC. Translation gives CASSWGLVNEQFF.

This rearrangement joins TRBV6-1 to TRBJ2-1; the D call may be TRBD1 or TRBD2 (6 bases each). This CDR3 has 14 residues. Trimming removed 8 bases at V and 5 bases at J, with 16 bases between. The V gene's germline CDR1 is MNHNS and CDR2 SASEGT. Here the CDR3 reads CASWGAQVNNEQFF. CDR3 in DNA: TGTGCCAGCTGGGGGGCGCAGGTAAACAATGAGCAGTTCTTC.

This clone was picked up a small number of times. This chain connects TRBV5-6 to TRBJ1-2; D is perhaps TRBD1 (6 bases). This CDR3 has 16 amino acids. V shed 4 bases and J shed 8 bases, with 24 bases lying between them. CDR1 is SGHDT, CDR2 YYEEEE, per germline. CDR3 sequence (DNA): TGTGCCAGCAGCCTTACACCTTGGGACACATTCCGGGGCTACACCTTC. It encodes CASSLTPWDTFRGYTF. The full variable domain, its missing parts supplied by reference TRBV5-6 and TRBJ1-2, is DAGVTQSPTHLIKTRGQQVTLRCSPKSGHDTVSWYQQALGQGPQFIFQYYEEEERQRGNFPDRFSGHQFPNYSSELNVNALLLGDSALYLCASSLTPWDTFRGYTFGSGTRLTVV.

In regard to this clone: At one boundary the junction diverges from the germline segment, which might be a read error. This sequence joins TRBV13 and TRBJ2-7, with D uncertain. Germline CDR1 and CDR2: PRHDT and FYEKMQ (reference sequence). The CDR3 runs 15 residues. This CDR3 is CASSSHSQASPLKAF. CDR3 sequence (DNA): TGTGCCAGCAGCTCCCACTCCCAGGCAAGCCCCCTCAAAGCGTTC.

The CDR3 reads CASKDRAGTEAFF. In DNA, the CDR3 is TGTGCCAGCAAGGACAGGGCTGGCACTGAAGCTTTCTTT. The rearrangement links TRBV6-4 to TRBJ1-1, with 8 positions matching TRBD1. V shed 7 bases and J 4 bases; nucleotides not matched to a gene: 5. There are 13 residues in the CDR3. CDR1 MRHNA and CDR2 SNTAGT come from the germline V gene.